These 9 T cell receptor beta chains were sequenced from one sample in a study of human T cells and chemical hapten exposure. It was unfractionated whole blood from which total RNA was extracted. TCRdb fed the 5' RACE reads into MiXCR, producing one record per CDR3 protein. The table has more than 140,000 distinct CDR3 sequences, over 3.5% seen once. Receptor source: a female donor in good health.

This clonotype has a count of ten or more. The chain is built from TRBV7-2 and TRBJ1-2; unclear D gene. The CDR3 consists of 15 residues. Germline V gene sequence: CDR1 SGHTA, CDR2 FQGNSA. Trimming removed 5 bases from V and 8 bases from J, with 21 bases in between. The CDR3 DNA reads TGTGCCAGCAGCCTTGAAAAAGGACTAACCGGAGGCTACACCTTC. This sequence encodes CASSLEKGLTGGYTF.

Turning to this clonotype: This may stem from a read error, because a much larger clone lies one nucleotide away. The CDR3 is CASSGRAGGYEQYF. CDR3 in DNA: TGTGCCAGCTCAGGACGAGCGGGGGGATACGAGCAGTACTTC. The V gene is TRBV18, the J gene TRBJ2-7, with 9 bases aligning to TRBD2. Germline CDR1 reads KGHSH; CDR2 reads LQKENI. The junction had 6 bases not matched to a gene; V was cut back by 5 bases and J by 4 bases. This CDR3 is built from 14 residues. Complete variable domain (other parts from reference TRBV18 and TRBJ2-7): NAGVMQNPRHLVRRRGQEARLRCSPMKGHSHVYWYRQLPEEGLKFMVYLQKENIIDESGMPKERFSAEFPKEGPSILRIQQVVRGDSAAYFCASSGRAGGYEQYFGPGTRLTVT.

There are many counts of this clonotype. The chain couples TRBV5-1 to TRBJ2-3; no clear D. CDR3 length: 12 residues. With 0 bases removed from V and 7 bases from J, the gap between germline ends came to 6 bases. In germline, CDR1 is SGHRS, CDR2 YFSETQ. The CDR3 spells CASSLEVNTQYF. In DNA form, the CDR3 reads TGCGCCAGCAGCTTGGAGGTGAATACGCAGTATTTT.

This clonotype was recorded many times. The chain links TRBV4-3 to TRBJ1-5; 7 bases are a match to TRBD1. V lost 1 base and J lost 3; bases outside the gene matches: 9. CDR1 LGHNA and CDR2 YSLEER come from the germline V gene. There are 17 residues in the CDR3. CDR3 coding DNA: TGCGCCAGCAGCCAAGTCCTAAAAGACAGGGACAATCAGCCCCAGCATTTT. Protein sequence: CASSQVLKDRDNQPQHF.

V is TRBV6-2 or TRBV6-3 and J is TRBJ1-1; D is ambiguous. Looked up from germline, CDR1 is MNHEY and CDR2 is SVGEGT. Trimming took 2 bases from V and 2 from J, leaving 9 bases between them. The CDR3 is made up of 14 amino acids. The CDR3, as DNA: TGTGCCAGCAGTTACGAGGGATGTAACACTGAAGCTTTCTTT. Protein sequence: CASSYEGCNTEAFF.

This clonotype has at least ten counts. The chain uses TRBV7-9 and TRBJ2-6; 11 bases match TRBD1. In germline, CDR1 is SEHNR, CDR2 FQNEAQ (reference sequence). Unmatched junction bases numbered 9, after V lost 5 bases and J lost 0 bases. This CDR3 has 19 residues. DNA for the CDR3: TGTGCCAGCAGCCCCCTGGGACAGGGGGGACCCTCTGGGGCCAACGTCCTGACTTTC. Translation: CASSPLGQGGPSGANVLTF.

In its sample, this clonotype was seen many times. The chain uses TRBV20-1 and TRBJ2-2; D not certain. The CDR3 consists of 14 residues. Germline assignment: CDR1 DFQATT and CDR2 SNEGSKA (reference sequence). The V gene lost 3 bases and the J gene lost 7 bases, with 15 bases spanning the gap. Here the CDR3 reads CSARSPGVVGELFF. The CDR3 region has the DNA TGCAGTGCTAGGAGCCCTGGGGTGGTCGGGGAGCTGTTTTTT.

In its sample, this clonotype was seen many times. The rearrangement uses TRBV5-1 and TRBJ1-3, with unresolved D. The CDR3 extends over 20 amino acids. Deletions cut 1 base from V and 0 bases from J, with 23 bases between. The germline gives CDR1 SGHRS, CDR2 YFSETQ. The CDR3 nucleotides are TGCGCCAGCAGCTTGTACAGTCGGCTAAGCCCTTACTACTCTGGAAACACCATATATTTT. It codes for CASSLYSRLSPYYSGNTIYF.

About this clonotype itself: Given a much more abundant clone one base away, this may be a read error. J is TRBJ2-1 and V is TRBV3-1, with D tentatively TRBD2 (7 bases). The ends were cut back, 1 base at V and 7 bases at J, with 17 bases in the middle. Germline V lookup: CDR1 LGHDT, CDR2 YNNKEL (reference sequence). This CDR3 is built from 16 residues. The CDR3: CASSQVWGGAFNEQFF. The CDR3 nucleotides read TGTGCCAGCAGCCAAGTTTGGGGGGGGGCTTTTAATGAGCAGTTCTTC.